Reported below is one T cell receptor beta chain. What it binds is unknown. TCRdb keeps only in-frame clones here, not all; method: immunoSEQ multiplex PCR. The sample lists about 1.5 million clones; 95% to 99% were seen once. This entry is derived from a study of shared clonotypes between healthy human individuals. Germline V CDR1 and CDR2: SGHVS, FNYEAQ. With 1 base removed from V and 0 bases from J, the gap between germline ends came to 10 bases. The CDR3 runs 16 residues. Findings and caveats of the study: Limited genetic and exposure-history diversity came from having few donors. Non-shared clonotypes displayed generation probabilities falling below those of clonotypes present in all four donors. Depth was large, yet rarefaction showed that sorted-subset sequencing was incomplete.

Both subsets, CD45RA+ naive and CD45RA-negative memory, were split from the CD4+ cells. This chain connects TRBV7-6 to TRBJ1-3; unclear D gene. The specimen was naive CD4+ T cells sorted from blood. The subset denotes: CD45RA+ positively selected. This sequence originates from a man in his thirties or forties in good health. Here the CDR3 reads CASSLERPSSGNTIYF. The CDR3 DNA sequence: TGTGCCAGCAGCTTAGAGAGGCCGAGCTCTGGAAACACCATATATTTT.